This T cell receptor (beta chain) originates from a study of blood T cell repertoires in COVID-19. The overall study: COVID-19 samples collected from the United States, Italy and Spain covered acute and convalescent phases. Sample material is recorded as cDNA or gDNA derived from T cells, B-cell-depleted T cells, or PBMCs.

As concerns this clone: This sample also contains other DNA sequences that code for the same CDR3.

As processed by the authors: Reference gene primer amplification gave nucleated cell count estimates. Here immunoSEQ multiplex PCR was the method, and the copy in TCRdb shows in-frame clones only, minus some. V and J calls and clone size follow that table, whereas D and trimming were derived from the DNA. The sample includes 200,000 to 250,000 clones, 84% of them seen just once. V gave up 1 base and J gave up 4 bases, with 10 bases separating them. Looked up from germline, CDR1 is MNHNS and CDR2 is SASEGT. The CDR3 runs 14 residues. This rearrangement joins TRBV6-1 to TRBJ1-2; D may be TRBD1 (5 bases). This TCR came from a man aged 25 to 45 with active or convalescent COVID-19. Sequencing input: peripheral blood. The CDR3: CASSEGTGLYGYTF. As DNA, the CDR3 is TGTGCCAGCAGTGAAGGAACAGGTCTCTATGGCTACACCTTC.